These 21 T cell receptor beta chains originate from one sample sequenced in a study. Using its own MiXCR run on the 5' RACE reads, TCRdb lists one record per CDR3 protein. The sample holds nearly 55,000 distinct CDR3 sequences, approximately 24% seen once. The specimen was tumor-infiltrating naive CD4+ T cells sorted from the breast tumor. The subset is: naive CD4+ T cells, CD4+CD45RA+CD25-. These receptors were collected from a female donor with breast cancer.

The chain employs TRBV7-9 and TRBJ1-1; no clear D gene. The germline gives CDR1 SEHNR, CDR2 FQNEAQ (reference sequence). Deletions cut 7 bases from V and 2 bases from J, with 11 bases between. The CDR3 is made up of 13 amino acids. CDR3 coding DNA: TGTGCCAGCACCCAGGACGCAAACACTGAAGCTTTCTTT. Residues: CASTQDANTEAFF. The variable domain in full, completed from reference TRBV7-9 and TRBJ1-1, reads DTGVSQNPRHKITKRGQNVTFRCDPISEHNRLYWYRQTLGQGPEFLTYFQNEAQLEKSRLLSDRFSAERPKGSFSTLEIQRTEQGDSAMYLCASTQDANTEAFFGQGTRLTVV.

CDR3: CASSFSTGGEKLFF. The CDR3 DNA sequence: TGTGCCAGCAGCTTCTCGACGGGAGGGGAAAAACTGTTTTTT. The gene calls are TRBV7-9 and TRBJ1-4; no reliable D call. Per germline, CDR1 SEHNR and CDR2 FQNEAQ (reference sequence). The CDR3 runs to 14 residues. Trimming removed 3 bases at V and 8 bases at J, with 13 bases between.

On this clonotype: A much larger clone differs by one base, so this may be a read error. The V and J genes are TRBV7-2 and TRBJ1-1, with 7 bases identical to TRBD1. The CDR3 has 16 residues. Looked up from germline, CDR1 is SGHTA and CDR2 is FQGNSA. V trimming: 5 bases; J trimming: 1 base; junction bases outside the gene matches: 10. CDR3: CASSLDRPSGNTEAFF. CDR3 nucleotide sequence: TGTGCCAGCAGCCTGGACAGGCCGAGTGGGAACACTGAAGCTTTCTTT.

Note on this clonotype: No conserved phenylalanine or tryptophan ends this CDR3, so it is likely a read error. V is TRBV2 and J is TRBJ1-5; TRBD1 is a possible D gene (5 bases). This CDR3 comprises 18 residues. CDR1 and CDR2 from the germline V gene are SNHLY and FYNNEI. CDR3 DNA sequence: TGTGCCAGTAGTGACCTGGGATTACAGGCGTATAGCAATCAGCCCCAGCATCTT. This gives the protein CASSDLGLQAYSNQPQHL.

This clonotype showed up just a few times. The gene calls are TRBV28 and TRBJ2-2; D may be TRBD1 or TRBD2 (5 bases each). CDR3 size: 14 residues. V was clipped by 10 bases and J by 6 bases, with 18 bases between them. Per germline, CDR1 MDHEN and CDR2 SYDVKM. This CDR3 reads CATRGRRLSGELFF. The CDR3 nucleotides read TGTGCCACTAGGGGACGACGTTTATCCGGGGAGCTGTTTTTT.

The chain employs TRBV11-3 and TRBJ2-2; TRBD2 agrees at 14 bases. CDR3 size: 17 residues. Germline V CDR1 and CDR2: SGHNT, YENEEA. V gave up 5 bases and J gave up 5 bases; unmatched junction bases: 7. Written as DNA, the CDR3 is TGTGCCAGCAGCCCCGGGACTAGCGGGAGAGGTACCGGGGAGCTGTTTTTT. Amino acids: CASSPGTSGRGTGELFF.

This CDR3 is CASSYLGRSTDTQYF. CDR3 nucleotide sequence: TGTGCCAGCAGTTACCTCGGACGTAGCACAGATACGCAGTATTTT. The V and J genes are TRBV6-5 and TRBJ2-3; D gene unclear. CDR1 MNHEY and CDR2 SVGAGI come from the germline V gene. The ends were cut back, 2 bases at V and 0 bases at J, with 9 bases in the middle. The CDR3 is 15 residues long.

The genes are TRBV12-3 or TRBV12-4 and TRBJ2-7, with 10 bases matching TRBD2. The CDR3 sequence is 13 residues long. V lost 3 bases to trimming and J lost 6 bases; unmatched junction nucleotides: 2. The CDR3 sequence: CASSFASGSEQYF. The CDR3 DNA follows: TGTGCCAGCAGTTTTGCTAGCGGGAGCGAGCAGTACTTC.

This clonotype has more than one count but fewer than ten. V and J are TRBV5-1 and TRBJ1-1; no reliable D call. Germline V gene sequence: CDR1 SGHRS, CDR2 YFSETQ. The CDR3 totals 13 residues. Trimming stripped 7 bases from V and 4 bases from J, with 14 bases between. The CDR3 here is CASLYAGGTEAFF. DNA of the CDR3: TGCGCCAGCTTGTATGCAGGTGGCACTGAAGCTTTCTTT.

The count of this clonotype is one. V is TRBV5-1 and J is TRBJ2-1; D is unresolved. The CDR3 covers 12 residues. The germline V and J ends were trimmed by 5 bases and 8 bases, with 11 bases remaining between them. Germline CDR1 is SGHRS and CDR2 is YFSETQ. The CDR3: CASRDPGDEQFF. DNA for the CDR3: TGCGCCAGCAGAGACCCGGGCGATGAGCAGTTCTTC. The full variable domain, completed using reference TRBV5-1 and TRBJ2-1, is KAGVTQTPRYLIKTRGQQVTLSCSPISGHRSVSWYQQTPGQGLQFLFEYFSETQRNKGNFPGRFSGRQFSNSRSEMNVSTLELGDSALYLCASRDPGDEQFFGPGTRLTVL.

This clonotype was seen a handful of times. J is TRBJ2-1 and V is TRBV20-1; 7 nucleotides agree with TRBD1. Looked up from germline, CDR1 is DFQATT and CDR2 is SNEGSKA (reference sequence). CDR3 length equals 14 residues. The trim removed 8 bases at V and 11 bases at J, leaving 18 bases unmatched. CDR3 protein: CSPLDNRGSEKQFF. CDR3 nucleotides: TGCAGTCCTCTAGACAACAGGGGATCTGAAAAGCAGTTCTTC.

This clonotype was picked up many times. The chain combines TRBV9 with TRBJ1-1; D is uncertain. The germline V gene has CDR1 SGDLS and CDR2 YYNGEE. V dropped 0 bases and J dropped 3 bases, with 6 bases sitting between them. The CDR3 consists of 13 residues. CDR3 loop: CASSVASDTEAFF. Here the CDR3 DNA reads TGTGCCAGCAGCGTAGCGTCAGACACTGAAGCTTTCTTT.

Of note for this clonotype: A read error is possible here, since a much larger clone lies one base away. This chain joins TRBV15 and TRBJ1-1; tentative D call: TRBD1 (5 bases). The germline gives CDR1 LNHNV, CDR2 YYDKDF (reference sequence). The CDR3 contains 12 residues. The CDR3 here is CATSRQGTEACF. DNA of the CDR3: TGTGCCACCAGCAGACAGGGCACTGAAGCTTGCTTT.

This clonotype has more than one count but fewer than ten. The V and J genes are TRBV27 and TRBJ1-2; D call uncertain. The V end lost 8 bases, the J end lost 0 bases, and 19 bases lay between the germline ends. The CDR3 runs 16 residues. Germline V gives CDR1 MNHEY, CDR2 SMNVEV (reference sequence). CDR3 sequence: CASFANGKPANYGYTF. The CDR3 region has the DNA TGTGCCAGCTTCGCGAACGGAAAACCAGCTAACTATGGCTACACCTTC.

This clonotype was seen ten or more times. The rearrangement uses TRBV20-1 and TRBJ2-5; TRBD2 agrees at 9 bases. Trimming at V came to 4 bases and at J to 5 bases, leaving 8 bases not matched to a gene. The V gene's germline CDR1 is DFQATT and CDR2 SNEGSKA (reference sequence). This CDR3 has 14 residues. The CDR3 is CSANQRGAWETQYF. CDR3 nucleotide sequence: TGCAGTGCTAATCAGCGGGGGGCATGGGAGACCCAGTACTTC.

The chain carries TRBV6-4 and TRBJ2-1; D is perhaps TRBD1 (6 bases). The V gene lost 4 bases and the J gene lost 6 bases, with 19 bases spanning the gap. The CDR3 contains 16 residues. CDR1 MRHNA and CDR2 SNTAGT come from the germline V gene. The CDR3 sequence is CASSAEDRSVSNEQFF. CDR3 in DNA: TGTGCCAGCAGTGCCGAGGACAGAAGCGTTAGCAATGAGCAGTTCTTC.

V is TRBV14 and J is TRBJ1-1; D not resolved. CDR3 length equals 17 residues. V lost 6 bases and J lost 0, with 20 bases in between. Per the germline V gene, CDR1 is SGHDN and CDR2 is FVKESK. The chain's CDR3 is CASRLITPGNMNTEAFF. The CDR3 nucleotides read TGTGCCAGCAGACTCATAACCCCCGGGAACATGAACACTGAAGCTTTCTTT.

The V gene is TRBV2, the J gene TRBJ2-7; 7 bases line up with TRBD2. From germline, CDR1 is SNHLY and CDR2 FYNNEI. Trimming cost V 6 bases and J 6 bases; bases outside gene matches: 17. The CDR3 has 16 residues. CDR3 amino acids: CASSDAEGREDLEQYF. The CDR3 coding sequence is TGTGCCAGCAGCGATGCGGAAGGGAGGGAGGACCTCGAGCAGTACTTC. The whole variable domain, filled in from reference TRBV2 and TRBJ2-7, reads EPEVTQTPSHQVTQMGQEVILRCVPISNHLYFYWYRQILGQKVEFLVSFYNNEISEKSEIFDDQFSVERPDGSNFTLKIRSTKLEDSAMYFCASSDAEGREDLEQYFGPGTRLTVT.

This clonotype was seen ten or more times. The V and J genes are TRBV5-1 and TRBJ2-7; the D call may be TRBD1 or TRBD2 (5 bases each). Trimming removed 3 bases at V and 7 bases at J, with 23 bases between. The germline gives CDR1 SGHRS, CDR2 YFSETQ. The CDR3 runs to 16 residues. In DNA, the CDR3 is TGCGCCAGCAGCTCGACGGGGCCAGCCTCAGGCTTGGAGCAGTACTTC. This encodes CASSSTGPASGLEQYF.

This chain uses TRBV24-1 with TRBJ2-5; unclear D gene. CDR3 size: 10 residues. Germline CDR1 KGHDR, CDR2 SFDVKD. Between the trimmed V and J ends, which lost 12 bases and 5 bases, there was a span of 9 bases. In nucleotides, the CDR3 is TGTGCCCGCAACCCGGAGACCCAGTACTTC. As protein: CARNPETQYF.

The CDR3 bases are TGTGCCAGCAGTGATGCCGACGGGGGGAGTAACACAGATACGCAGTATTTT. This codes for CASSDADGGSNTDTQYF. The V gene is TRBV2, the J gene TRBJ2-3; 7 nucleotides align to TRBD2. V lost 3 bases, J lost 2 bases, and 11 bases stayed unmatched. The CDR3 contains 17 residues. Germline CDR1 and CDR2: SNHLY and FYNNEI.